One T cell receptor beta chain is described in this entry. These data come from a study of blood T cell repertoires in COVID-19. V lost 5 bases and J 1 base, leaving 4 bases between the germline ends. The germline gives CDR1 SGHRS, CDR2 YFSETQ. The CDR3 spans 11 residues. Under the authors' procedure: Amplifying reference gene primers gave estimates of nucleated cell counts. Using immunoSEQ multiplex PCR, the repertoire was profiled, and TCRdb retains in-frame clones only, with some absent. The DNA was the basis for D and trimming; V, J and clone size are from that table. The table lists roughly 170,000 clones, about 86% of them singletons.

Sequencing was carried out using peripheral blood. The chain uses TRBV5-1 and TRBJ2-7; unclear D gene. This clonotype was obtained from a man between 70 and 80 years old with active or convalescent COVID-19. DNA for the CDR3: TGCGCCAGCAGTAATTCCTACGAGCAGTACTTC. Translating it yields CASSNSYEQYF.